This passage covers 29 T cell receptor beta chains from one sample sequenced in a study of identical twins. Each CDR3 protein gets one entry after TCRdb re-called the 5' RACE reads with MiXCR. The sample consists of around 1.7 million distinct CDR3 sequences, less than 35% of them appearing once. The sequencing sample was made of cord blood. The receptor source for this set is a newborn girl in good health.

This clonotype was counted only a few times. The rearrangement joins TRBV19 to TRBJ2-1; the D is unclear. V gave up 2 bases and J gave up 6 bases, with 8 bases separating them. This CDR3 region has 13 residues. Germline V CDR1 and CDR2: LNHDA, SQIVND (reference sequence). The CDR3 DNA reads TGTGCCAGTAGTATACACGTCCGCAATGAGCAGTTCTTC. This codes for CASSIHVRNEQFF.

This clonotype is a singleton in its sample. The chain is built from TRBV12-3 or TRBV12-4 and TRBJ1-4; D possibly corresponds to TRBD1 (5 bases). The CDR3 spans 14 residues. The V gene lost 6 bases and the J gene lost 8 bases, with 16 bases spanning the gap. The CDR3 region is CASRGSRVSEKLFF. In nucleotides, the CDR3 is TGTGCCAGCAGGGGTTCCAGGGTTAGCGAAAAACTGTTTTTT.

The chain is built from TRBV4-2 and TRBJ2-7; D gene uncertain. V was shortened by 4 bases and J by 2 bases, with 6 bases between the two germline ends. Germline assignment: CDR1 LGHNA and CDR2 YNFKEQ. The CDR3 has 12 amino acids. The CDR3 region has the DNA TGTGCCAGCAGCCGGGATGCCTACGAGCAGTACTTC. It yields the protein CASSRDAYEQYF.

This clonotype has just one count. This could be a read error, since a much larger clone is one nucleotide away. This sequence joins TRBV15 and TRBJ2-1; TRBD1 is a possible D gene (6 bases). Trimming removed 3 bases at V and 10 bases at J, with 19 bases between. The length of the CDR3 is 15 residues. The V gene's germline CDR1 is LNHNV and CDR2 YYDKDF (reference sequence). CDR3 nucleotides: TGTGCCACCAGCAGGGAAAAACCGACAGGAGGAGAGCAGTTCTTC. This sequence encodes CATSREKPTGGEQFF.

This clonotype appeared a few times. The chain is built from TRBV27 and TRBJ1-2; D remains unclear. Germline CDR1 MNHEY, CDR2 SMNVEV (reference sequence). This CDR3 contains 18 residues. Trimming removed 0 bases at V and 0 bases at J, with 17 bases between. The chain's CDR3 is CASSLSGSSWLTNYGYTF. The CDR3 bases are TGTGCCAGCAGTTTATCCGGCAGCTCCTGGCTAACTAACTATGGCTACACCTTC.

The rearrangement uses TRBV20-1 and TRBJ2-3, with 15 bases that match TRBD2. CDR1 and CDR2 (germline): DFQATT, SNEGSKA (reference sequence). The V and J ends lost 3 bases and 2 bases, in that order; junction bases with no gene match: 9. The CDR3 is 18 residues long. As DNA, the CDR3 is TGCAGTGCTAGGGCACCGGGACTAGCGGGAGGCCCCACAGATACGCAGTATTTT. Amino acids: CSARAPGLAGGPTDTQYF.

As to this clonotype: One junction end disagrees with the germline gene, perhaps due to a read error. V gene TRBV6-5 combines with J gene TRBJ1-5, with 8 nucleotides matching TRBD1. CDR3 size: 16 residues. Germline CDR1 MNHEY, CDR2 SVGAGI. The CDR3 loop reads CASSYSAGTGDQPQPF. CDR3 DNA sequence: TGTGCCAGCAGTTACTCGGCCGGGACAGGCGATCAGCCCCAGCCTTTT.

The chain employs TRBV5-6 and TRBJ2-1; the D gene is possibly TRBD1 (6 bases). CDR3 length: 13 amino acids. Deletions cut 4 bases from V and 8 bases from J, with 13 bases between. Germline V CDR1 and CDR2: SGHDT, YYEEEE. CDR3 region: CASSRIQGHEQFF. The CDR3 DNA follows: TGTGCCAGCAGCCGTATACAGGGCCATGAGCAGTTCTTC.

This clonotype occurred a few times. The chain links TRBV4-2 to TRBJ2-4; D might be TRBD1 (5 bases). Per germline, CDR1 LGHNA and CDR2 YNFKEQ. V was clipped by 0 bases and J by 2 bases, with 8 bases between them. CDR3 length equals 15 residues. CDR3 sequence: CASSQDRAPKNIQYF. CDR3 nucleotides: TGTGCCAGCAGCCAAGACAGGGCGCCCAAAAACATTCAGTACTTC.

A word on this clonotype: A much larger clone differs by one base, so this may be a read error. In nucleotides, the CDR3 is TGTACCAGCAGTCCTGGACAGGGTGGTAATTCACCCCTCCACTTT. It specifies CTSSPGQGGNSPLHF. The chain links TRBV12-3 or TRBV12-4 to TRBJ1-6, with 8 bases identical to TRBD1. CDR3 size: 15 residues.

Notes on this clonotype: This clone may be a read error of a much larger clone one base away. This sequence joins TRBV29-1 and TRBJ2-7, with 8 bases aligning to TRBD1. The CDR3 loop spans 14 amino acids. The germline V gene encodes CDR1 SQVTM and CDR2 ANQGSEA. V shed 7 bases and J 3 bases; nucleotides not matched to a gene: 11. CDR3 residues: CSAGQGSRGYEQYF. The CDR3 coding sequence is TGCAGCGCTGGACAGGGTAGCCGCGGCTACGAGCAGTACTTC.

The chain carries TRBV19 and TRBJ2-1; D may be TRBD2 (6 bases). V lost 3 bases and J 9 bases, leaving 18 bases between the germline ends. The CDR3 totals 15 residues. The germline gives CDR1 LNHDA, CDR2 SQIVND (reference sequence). The CDR3 DNA reads as TGTGCCAGTAGTATCCCTGGTGGCGGGAACATTGAGCAGTTCTTC. This codes for CASSIPGGGNIEQFF.

This clonotype was counted only a few times. The chain combines TRBV10-3 with TRBJ2-1; 11 positions match TRBD2. The CDR3 is 14 amino acids. Per the germline V gene, CDR1 is ENHRY and CDR2 is SYGVKD. V lost 7 bases, J lost 5 bases, and 4 bases stayed unmatched. This CDR3 is CAITPGLADNEQFF. The CDR3 DNA follows: TGTGCCATCACCCCGGGACTAGCGGACAATGAGCAGTTCTTC.

This clonotype was detected only a few times. The genes are TRBV6-1 and TRBJ1-6, with D perhaps TRBD1 (5 bases). Germline V CDR1 and CDR2: MNHNS, SASEGT. V dropped 6 bases and J dropped 11 bases, with 20 bases sitting between them. CDR3 length: 15 amino acids. CDR3 sequence reads: CASRSTSGVFTPLHF. Written as DNA, the CDR3 is TGTGCCAGCAGATCTACGTCGGGGGTCTTTACACCCCTCCACTTT.

This clonotype was picked up many times. The genes are TRBV5-1 and TRBJ2-1, with TRBD1 identical over 7 bases. Germline CDR1 and CDR2: SGHRS and YFSETQ. V lost 0 bases and J lost 1; bases outside the gene matches: 7. This CDR3 spans 17 amino acids. The chain's CDR3 is CASSLGQGLSSYNEQFF. In nucleotides, the CDR3 is TGCGCCAGCAGCTTGGGACAGGGCCTTTCTTCCTACAATGAGCAGTTCTTC.

V and J are TRBV10-3 and TRBJ1-5; maybe TRBD1 (5 bases). The CDR3 covers 13 residues. V shed 9 bases and J shed 0 bases, with 9 bases lying between them. The V gene's germline CDR1 is ENHRY and CDR2 SYGVKD. The chain's CDR3 is CAIQGYSNQPQHF. The CDR3, as DNA: TGTGCCATTCAGGGTTATAGCAATCAGCCCCAGCATTTT.

This clonotype was counted only a few times. The V gene is TRBV6-6, the J gene TRBJ2-7; perhaps TRBD2 as D (6 bases). The V gene's germline CDR1 is MNHNY and CDR2 SVGAGI (reference sequence). The length of the CDR3 is 14 residues. The V end lost 3 bases, the J end lost 2 bases, and 11 bases lay between the germline ends. In DNA, the CDR3 is TGTGCCAGCAGTTATGGTAGCGGAGCCTACGAGCAGTACTTC. It translates to CASSYGSGAYEQYF.

The chain recombines TRBV6-4 with TRBJ1-1; TRBD1 matches at 9 bases. This CDR3 region has 21 residues. Trimming took 1 base from V and 7 from J; bases not matched to a gene: 25. Germline V CDR1 and CDR2: MRHNA, SNTAGT. The CDR3 reads CASSDFPQLGQGPHLYYEAFF. CDR3 coding DNA: TGTGCCAGCAGTGACTTTCCTCAACTCGGACAGGGGCCCCACCTTTATTATGAAGCTTTCTTT.

Turning to this clonotype: An end of the junction differs from the germline gene, which may be a read error. This chain links TRBV5-8 with TRBJ1-2; D is uncertain. CDR1 SGHTS and CDR2 YDEGEE come from the germline V gene. The CDR3 is 14 amino acids. The CDR3 bases are TGTTCCAGCAGCTTAGCGGACGAGCCCTATGGCTACACCTTC. Its translation is CSSSLADEPYGYTF.

A remark on this clonotype: A much larger clone differs from this one at a single base, so this may be a read error. The CDR3 sequence: CASSRASDYNEQYF. The CDR3 DNA sequence: TGTGCCAGCTCCAGGGCTAGTGACTACAATGAGCAGTACTTC. The gene calls are TRBV13 and TRBJ2-1; the D gene could be TRBD1 or TRBD2 (5 bases each). The J call may be faulty, since TRBJ2-7 better matches the DNA end. This CDR3 is 14 amino acids long. Looked up from germline, CDR1 is PRHDT and CDR2 is FYEKMQ (reference sequence).

The chain combines TRBV7-9 with TRBJ2-4; possibly TRBD1 for D (5 bases). Germline-derived CDR1 and CDR2 are SEHNR and FQNEAQ (reference sequence). Trimming cost V 5 bases and J 9 bases, with 14 bases left between them. This CDR3 spans 13 amino acids. Written as DNA, the CDR3 is TGTGCCAGCAGCCCGATCTCTAGGGGCATTCAGTACTTC. This encodes CASSPISRGIQYF.

The table lists this clonotype with a few counts. This chain links TRBV27 with TRBJ1-1; the D is unclear. Germline CDR1 and CDR2: MNHEY and SMNVEV (reference sequence). This CDR3 region has 11 residues. V shed 6 bases and J shed 4 bases, with 6 bases lying between them. The CDR3: CASRDFTEAFF. The CDR3 DNA reads TGTGCCAGCAGGGATTTCACTGAAGCTTTCTTT.

The chain links TRBV10-3 to TRBJ1-6, with D tentatively TRBD1 (5 bases). The CDR3 loop spans 13 amino acids. Trimming removed 10 bases at V and 9 bases at J, with 16 bases between. Germline V gene lookup returns CDR1 ENHRY and CDR2 SYGVKD. CDR3 loop: CATTNIQGSPLHF. Written as DNA, the CDR3 is TGTGCCACTACCAACATTCAGGGTTCACCCCTCCACTTT.

The chain carries TRBV7-9 and TRBJ2-7; D unresolved. Looked up from germline, CDR1 is SEHNR and CDR2 is FQNEAQ (reference sequence). The ends were cut back, 5 bases at V and 4 bases at J, with 15 bases in the middle. The CDR3 is made up of 14 amino acids. CDR3 region: CASSLSRSVYEQYF. In DNA, the CDR3 is TGTGCCAGCAGCCTCTCCAGATCTGTTTACGAGCAGTACTTC. The variable domain in full, with the rest retrieved from reference TRBV7-9 and TRBJ2-7, is DTGVSQNPRHKITKRGQNVTFRCDPISEHNRLYWYRQTLGQGPEFLTYFQNEAQLEKSRLLSDRFSAERPKGSFSTLEIQRTEQGDSAMYLCASSLSRSVYEQYFGPGTRLTVT.

This clonotype was observed a handful of times. This rearrangement joins TRBV28 to TRBJ2-3; TRBD1 matches 7 bases. Germline assignment: CDR1 MDHEN and CDR2 SYDVKM. The CDR3 sequence is 14 residues long. Trimming at V came to 6 bases and at J to 4 bases, leaving 7 bases not matched to a gene. The CDR3 region is CASRLQGDPDTQYF. The CDR3, as DNA: TGTGCCAGCAGGCTGCAGGGGGACCCAGATACGCAGTATTTT.

In this sample, this clonotype turned up many times. The rearrangement joins TRBV13 to TRBJ2-1, with D unresolved. This CDR3 contains 12 residues. Trimming took 3 bases from V and 10 from J, leaving 10 bases between them. Germline V gene lookup returns CDR1 PRHDT and CDR2 FYEKMQ (reference sequence). The CDR3: CASSLIGVEQFF. Written as DNA, the CDR3 is TGTGCCAGCAGCTTGATTGGGGTCGAGCAGTTCTTC.

CDR3 amino acids: CASSPGTSRNEQFF. CDR3 coding DNA: TGTGCCAGCTCACCCGGGACTAGTAGGAATGAGCAGTTCTTC. V usage is TRBV18 and J usage is TRBJ2-1; 8 positions agree with TRBD2. With 3 bases clipped from V and 7 bases from J, the junction kept 5 bases outside the gene matches. The germline CDR1 and CDR2 sequences are KGHSH and LQKENI. The CDR3 covers 14 residues.

This clonotype was seen only a few times. This chain links TRBV6-1 with TRBJ2-7; TRBD2 might be the D (7 bases). Germline CDR1 reads MNHNS; CDR2 reads SASEGT. This CDR3 spans 15 amino acids. Deletions cut 2 bases from V and 3 bases from J, with 14 bases between. The CDR3 reads CASSERGEGDYEQYF. In nucleotides, the CDR3 is TGTGCCAGCAGTGAAAGGGGGGAGGGCGACTACGAGCAGTACTTC.

The rearrangement joins TRBV20-1 to TRBJ2-7, with D possibly TRBD1 on 5 matching bases. V was shortened by 3 bases and J by 3 bases, with 9 bases between the two germline ends. The CDR3 spans 12 residues. Per the germline V gene, CDR1 is DFQATT and CDR2 is SNEGSKA (reference sequence). This CDR3 reads CSASHRSYEQYF. CDR3 coding DNA: TGCAGTGCTAGCCACAGGAGCTACGAGCAGTACTTC.